This T cell receptor (beta chain) was recovered during a study of blood T cell repertoires in COVID-19. Study at large: Italy, Spain and the United States were the sources of the convalescent and acute COVID-19 samples. T cells, B-cell-depleted T cells, or PBMCs supplied cDNA or gDNA.

While infection was still active, Seattle patients were enrolled and then followed longitudinally. As handled by the study authors: Amplifying reference gene primers gave estimates of nucleated cell counts. Generated by immunoSEQ multiplex PCR, the TCRdb table keeps only in-frame clones and is missing some. V and J calls and clone size are copied from that table; D and trimming were computed from the DNA. The table lists fewer than 350,000 clones, approximately 90% of them singletons. Between the trimmed V and J ends, which lost 7 bases and 7 bases, there was a span of 13 bases. This CDR3 is 13 amino acids long. From germline, CDR1 is LGHNA and CDR2 YNFKEQ.

This receptor was identified in a woman in her sixties with COVID-19, enrolled during active disease. Sequencing used peripheral blood. The V and J genes are TRBV4-2 and TRBJ2-2; D is possibly TRBD2 (5 bases). The CDR3 is CASTPGGGGELFF. The CDR3 DNA is TGTGCCAGCACCCCCGGTGGAGGCGGGGAGCTGTTTTTT.